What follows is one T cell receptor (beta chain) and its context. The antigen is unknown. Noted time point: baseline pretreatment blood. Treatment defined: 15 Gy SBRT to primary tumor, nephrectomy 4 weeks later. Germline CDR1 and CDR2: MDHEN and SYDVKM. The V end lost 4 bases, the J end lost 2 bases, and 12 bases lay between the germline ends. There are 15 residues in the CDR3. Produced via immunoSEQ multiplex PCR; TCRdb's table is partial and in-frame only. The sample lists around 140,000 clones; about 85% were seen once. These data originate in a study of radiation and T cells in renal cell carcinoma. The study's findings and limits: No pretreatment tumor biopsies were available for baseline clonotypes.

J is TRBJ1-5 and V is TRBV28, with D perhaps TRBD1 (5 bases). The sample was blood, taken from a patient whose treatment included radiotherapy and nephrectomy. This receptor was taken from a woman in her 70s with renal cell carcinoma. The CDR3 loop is CASSSGGVGNQPQHF. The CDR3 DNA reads TGTGCCAGCAGTTCCGGGGGTGTGGGCAATCAGCCCCAGCATTTT.